The clone carrying this T cell receptor (beta chain) has a count of ten or more. CDR3 length: 16 amino acids. Looked up from germline, CDR1 is LGHNT and CDR2 is FRNRAP. V dropped 0 bases and J dropped 7; count of bases not matched to a gene: 4. One entry per CDR3 protein results from TCRdb running MiXCR on the RACE reads. This repertoire shows about 84,000 distinct CDR3 sequences, about a tenth found once; its top ten account for about 3.5%. The data stem from a study of human T cells and chemical hapten exposure. The time point is: patch test 3, about 24 weeks after DPC sensitization. Noted treatment: therapeutic diphenylcyclopropenone sensitization with weekly scalp DPC.

Sample: whole blood, taken in connection with sensitization to the hapten diphenylcyclopropenone (DPC). This sequence originates from a woman aged 50 to 60 with alopecia areata. Some clones in this sample may be carry-over from other donors' samples. The chain recombines TRBV12-5 with TRBJ2-1, with 12 bases that match TRBD2. The CDR3 is CASGLVVGTSGNEQFF. The CDR3 region has the DNA TGTGCTAGTGGTTTGGTAGTGGGGACTAGCGGGAATGAGCAGTTCTTC.